This passage covers 22 T cell receptor beta chains from one sample sequenced in a study of shared clonotypes between healthy human individuals. Naivety among CD8 cells was defined by CD45RO negativity and positive CCR7 selection, thereby excluding terminally differentiated effector memory CD45RA+ cells. Method: immunoSEQ multiplex PCR; TCRdb's copy keeps in-frame clones and lacks some. The sample holds 750,000 to 1,000,000 clones, 92% seen once. The sample taken for sequencing was naive CD8+ T cells sorted from blood. These receptors came from a man aged 25-45 years in good health.

The rearrangement joins TRBV2 to TRBJ2-7, with D tentatively TRBD1 (6 bases). Germline V gives CDR1 SNHLY, CDR2 FYNNEI. V shed 6 bases and J shed 2 bases, with 17 bases lying between them. The CDR3 loop spans 15 amino acids. The CDR3 DNA reads as TGTGCCAGCAGCGCAGGGGATTACTGGGCCTACGAGCAGTACTTC. Translating gives CASSAGDYWAYEQYF.

The chain employs TRBV27 and TRBJ2-7; D tentatively reads TRBD1 or TRBD2 (5 bases each). The V gene lost 5 bases and the J gene lost 12 bases, with 17 bases spanning the gap. Per the germline V gene, CDR1 is MNHEY and CDR2 is SMNVEV (reference sequence). The CDR3 spans 12 residues. This chain's CDR3 is CASSNGGRGRYF. CDR3 in DNA: TGTGCCAGCAGTAATGGGGGTAGGGGTCGGTACTTC.

This chain links TRBV4-1 with TRBJ2-7, with TRBD2 matching 11 bases. The V gene end was trimmed by 4 bases and the J gene end by 1 base; junction bases not matched to a gene: 3. This CDR3 contains 15 residues. The V gene's germline CDR1 is MGHRA and CDR2 YSYEKL. The CDR3: CASSRLAGGSYEQYF. The CDR3 DNA sequence: TGCGCCAGCAGCCGGCTAGCGGGAGGTTCCTACGAGCAGTACTTC.

This chain links TRBV29-1 with TRBJ2-3; D remains ambiguous. This CDR3 contains 14 residues. Trimming pared 3 bases from V and 8 bases from J, leaving 18 bases between. Germline CDR1 and CDR2: SQVTM and ANQGSEA. The DNA for the CDR3 is TGCAGCGTTGAGACCGTGCTGGTAACTGGTACGCAGTATTTT. As protein: CSVETVLVTGTQYF.

In this sample, this clone turned up once. V is TRBV10-3 and J is TRBJ1-1; possibly TRBD1 for D (5 bases). V lost 6 bases and J 4 bases, leaving 12 bases between the germline ends. CDR3 size: 13 residues. Germline-derived CDR1 and CDR2 are ENHRY and SYGVKD. CDR3 nucleotides: TGTGCCATCAGCGGACACGGGAGCACTGAAGCTTTCTTT. Its translation is CAISGHGSTEAFF.

The V and J genes are TRBV6-4 and TRBJ2-7, with 8 bases identical to TRBD1. The V gene's germline CDR1 is MRHNA and CDR2 SNTAGT. V lost 7 bases and J lost 0; bases outside the gene matches: 8. CDR3 length: 15 amino acids. CDR3 residues: CASNPDRGCSYEQYF. For the CDR3, the DNA is TGTGCCAGCAATCCCGACAGGGGATGCTCCTACGAGCAGTACTTC.

V gene TRBV28 combines with J gene TRBJ2-7; 8 positions match TRBD1. CDR3 length: 15 amino acids. With V trimmed by 5 bases and J by 5 bases, 11 bases remained unmatched. Germline CDR1 and CDR2: MDHEN and SYDVKM. Here the CDR3 reads CASSQTPGQVNEQYF. CDR3 nucleotides: TGTGCCAGCAGTCAAACCCCGGGACAGGTGAACGAGCAGTACTTC.

CDR3 sequence (DNA): TGTGCCAGCAGTTACTCACAGGGTCAGATCTACGAGCAGTACTTC. Protein sequence: CASSYSQGQIYEQYF. The chain recombines TRBV6-5 with TRBJ2-7, with D maybe TRBD1 (6 bases). V was cut by 0 bases and J by 3 bases, with 12 bases left in between. This CDR3 spans 15 amino acids. Per germline, CDR1 MNHEY and CDR2 SVGAGI.

This clone was detected once. The rearrangement uses TRBV7-2 and TRBJ2-7; 9 nucleotides line up with TRBD1. V was pared by 5 bases and J by 2 bases, with 7 bases of the junction left unmatched. The length of the CDR3 is 15 residues. Germline V lookup: CDR1 SGHTA, CDR2 FQGNSA. CDR3 region: CASSHKDRGAYEQYF. CDR3 DNA sequence: TGTGCCAGCAGCCACAAGGACAGGGGAGCCTACGAGCAGTACTTC.

The J gene is TRBJ2-7, the V gene TRBV29-1, with 10 bases aligning to TRBD2. Germline CDR1 and CDR2: SQVTM and ANQGSEA. J was trimmed by 1 base and V by 6 bases; bases with no gene match: 9. The CDR3 has 15 residues. This CDR3 reads CSVYLLAGASYEQYF. The CDR3 DNA reads as TGCAGCGTCTACCTTCTAGCGGGAGCGTCCTACGAGCAGTACTTC.

This chain connects TRBV28 to TRBJ1-1; the D is unclear. Trimming took off 1 base at V and 3 bases at J, with 18 bases between the two ends. The CDR3 spans 17 residues. From germline, CDR1 is MDHEN and CDR2 SYDVKM. CDR3 loop: CASSLSVGARRDTEAFF. The CDR3 region has the DNA TGTGCCAGCAGTTTATCGGTCGGCGCACGGAGGGACACTGAAGCTTTCTTT.

J is TRBJ2-1 and V is TRBV4-3, with D tentatively TRBD1 or TRBD2 (5 bases each). The V gene's germline CDR1 is LGHNA and CDR2 YSLEER. Trimming removed 1 base from V and 2 bases from J, with 12 bases in between. The CDR3 consists of 16 residues. DNA for the CDR3: TGCGCCAGCAGCCAAGGTGGGGGAACAGCCTACAATGAGCAGTTCTTC. Its translation: CASSQGGGTAYNEQFF.

The V gene is TRBV6-5, the J gene TRBJ1-5; D unresolved. The CDR3 spans 13 residues. CDR1 MNHEY and CDR2 SVGAGI come from the germline V gene. V lost 6 bases, J lost 4 bases, and 10 bases lay in between. This chain's CDR3 is CASSPKPNQPQHF. The CDR3 DNA sequence: TGTGCCAGCAGCCCAAAACCGAATCAGCCCCAGCATTTT.

The V gene is TRBV4-3, the J gene TRBJ2-7; perhaps TRBD2 as D (5 bases). V was clipped by 1 base and J by 6 bases, with 10 bases between them. The CDR3 is 13 amino acids. The germline gives CDR1 LGHNA, CDR2 YSLEER. The CDR3 loop reads CASSQAGGSEQYF. The CDR3 DNA sequence: TGCGCCAGCAGCCAAGCTGGAGGCTCCGAGCAGTACTTC.

V and J are TRBV10-3 and TRBJ2-1; D is possibly TRBD1 (5 bases). Trimming removed 10 bases from V and 3 bases from J, with 10 bases in between. There are 12 residues in the CDR3. CDR1 is ENHRY, CDR2 SYGVKD, per germline. CDR3 DNA: TGTGCCAGCCGAGACAGCTACAATGAGCAGTTCTTC. It translates to CASRDSYNEQFF.

The J gene is TRBJ2-7, the V gene TRBV5-6, with D perhaps matching TRBD1 (6 bases). The germline CDR1 and CDR2 sequences are SGHDT and YYEEEE. The V gene lost 2 bases and the J gene lost 3 bases, with 9 bases spanning the gap. The CDR3 totals 13 residues. The DNA of the CDR3 is TGTGCCAGCAGCTTCTGGACAGTCTACGAGCAGTACTTC. It yields the protein CASSFWTVYEQYF.

This clone was recorded only once. The chain uses TRBV5-6 and TRBJ2-1; D unclear. The CDR3 runs 13 residues. V lost 9 bases and J 0 bases, leaving 10 bases between the germline ends. CDR1 SGHDT and CDR2 YYEEEE come from the germline V gene. CDR3 nucleotide sequence: TGTGCCACCCGGACGAGCTCCTACAATGAGCAGTTCTTC. Protein product: CATRTSSYNEQFF.

In regard to this clone: A much larger clone is a single base away; this may be a read error. Other DNA sequences in this sample translate to the same CDR3. The chain links TRBV9 to TRBJ2-3; D not resolved. The ends were cut back, 0 bases at V and 0 bases at J, with 5 bases in the middle. Germline V lookup: CDR1 SGDLS, CDR2 YYNGEE. The CDR3 loop spans 14 amino acids. CDR3 sequence: CASSVGESTDTQYF. The CDR3 DNA is TGTGCCAGCAGCGTAGGGGAAAGCACAGATACGCAGTATTTT.

This chain uses TRBV7-3 with TRBJ2-1; D gene unclear. V was trimmed by 0 bases and J by 0 bases, leaving 6 bases between them. Germline V gene data show CDR1 as SGHTA and CDR2 as FQGTGA. The CDR3 length is 15 residues. The CDR3 spells CASSLTESSYNEQFF. The CDR3 DNA reads as TGTGCCAGCAGCTTAACGGAGAGCTCCTACAATGAGCAGTTCTTC.

The chain is built from TRBV28 and TRBJ2-1; 7 positions match TRBD2. The germline gives CDR1 MDHEN, CDR2 SYDVKM. Trimming took 3 bases from V and 4 from J; bases not matched to a gene: 9. The CDR3 is made up of 16 amino acids. The CDR3 sequence is CASSFRAGEEYNEQFF. The CDR3 bases are TGTGCCAGCAGTTTTCGGGCGGGAGAGGAATACAATGAGCAGTTCTTC.

J is TRBJ1-2 and V is TRBV28; 8 nucleotides agree with TRBD1. The CDR3 runs 15 residues. The germline V gene has CDR1 MDHEN and CDR2 SYDVKM. After removal of 1 base from V and 4 bases from J, the junction contained 5 bases not matched to a gene. CDR3 loop: CASSLSSGGAYGYTF. The CDR3 region has the DNA TGTGCCAGCAGTTTATCCTCAGGGGGCGCCTATGGCTACACCTTC.

The rearrangement links TRBV5-1 to TRBJ2-2; TRBD2 agrees at 7 bases. The V gene's germline CDR1 is SGHRS and CDR2 YFSETQ. With V trimmed by 6 bases and J by 4 bases, 9 bases remained unmatched. The CDR3 is 15 amino acids. CDR3 DNA sequence: TGCGCCAGCACTTTGACTAGCAGTCTCACCGGGGAGCTGTTTTTT. It is translated as CASTLTSSLTGELFF.